A single sample gave rise to the 15 T cell receptor beta chains below, sequenced in a study of T cell responses to AZD1222 COVID-19 vaccine. Assay: immunoSEQ multiplex PCR; the TCRdb copy retains only in-frame clones and omits some. The table lists approximately 130,000 clones, around 89% of them singletons. Here the sequenced sample was peripheral blood, taken 28 days after the second AZD1222 dose. These receptor sequences come from an adult who received the AZD1222 COVID-19 vaccine.

This sequence joins TRBV7-9 and TRBJ2-1; 7 nucleotides match TRBD2. V lost 8 bases to trimming and J lost 6 bases; unmatched junction nucleotides: 10. Germline values: CDR1 SEHNR, CDR2 FQNEAQ (reference sequence). This CDR3 has 14 amino acids. The CDR3 DNA reads TGTGCCAGCGTACGGGGGGATTACGGCAATGAGCAGTTCTTC. It yields the protein CASVRGDYGNEQFF.

V is TRBV30 and J is TRBJ2-5; no clear D gene. Trimming shortened V by 0 bases and J by 5 bases, and 7 bases separated the two germline ends. In germline, CDR1 is GTSNPN, CDR2 SVGIG (reference sequence). The CDR3 spans 12 residues. The CDR3: CAWSVLWETQYF. In DNA, the CDR3 is TGTGCCTGGAGTGTACTATGGGAGACCCAGTACTTC. Full variable domain (missing parts from reference TRBV30 and TRBJ2-5): SQTIHQWPATLVQPVGSPLSLECTVEGTSNPNLYWYRQAAGRGLQLLFYSVGIGQISSEVPQNLSASRPQDRQFILSSKKLLLSDSGFYLCAWSVLWETQYFGPGTRLLVL.

This chain joins TRBV7-2 and TRBJ1-5, with 7 bases that match TRBD1. Germline trimming cut 5 bases from V and 3 bases from J; bases unmatched to any gene: 10. The CDR3 length is 16 residues. Looked up from germline, CDR1 is SGHTA and CDR2 is FQGNSA. CDR3: CASSLVGGRVNQPQHF. The CDR3 DNA follows: TGTGCCAGCAGCCTAGTAGGGGGCAGGGTCAATCAGCCCCAGCATTTT.

J is TRBJ2-7 and V is TRBV30; 9 bases are a match to TRBD1. This CDR3 spans 15 amino acids. Unmatched junction bases numbered 11, after V lost 2 bases and J lost 6 bases. The V gene's germline CDR1 is GTSNPN and CDR2 SVGIG (reference sequence). DNA of the CDR3: TGTGCCTGGAGTCCGCGGACAGGGGCTTTGGGCGAGCAGTACTTC. Translation gives CAWSPRTGALGEQYF.

In this sample, this clone turned up a few times. V usage is TRBV4-1 and J usage is TRBJ1-5; possible D gene TRBD1, 6 bases. CDR1 is MGHRA, CDR2 YSYEKL, per germline. Trimming removed 0 bases at V and 7 bases at J, with 16 bases between. This CDR3 has 16 residues. This CDR3 is CASSQEAGRGRQPQHF. The CDR3 region has the DNA TGCGCCAGCAGCCAAGAAGCCGGCAGGGGCAGGCAGCCCCAGCATTTT.

The V call is TRBV7-7, the J call TRBJ2-1; 8 positions agree with TRBD1. V lost 5 bases and J lost 5; bases outside the gene matches: 8. The CDR3 loop spans 15 amino acids. Germline CDR1 is SSHAT and CDR2 is FNYEAQ (reference sequence). The CDR3 protein is CASSPGTGPNNEQFF. Here the CDR3 DNA reads TGTGCCAGCAGCCCCGGGACAGGCCCAAACAATGAGCAGTTCTTC.

This sequence joins TRBV12-3 or TRBV12-4 and TRBJ1-4; weak D call: TRBD1 (5 bases). The CDR3 loop spans 13 amino acids. V was clipped by 10 bases and J by 8 bases, with 17 bases between them. CDR3 protein: CATLGQGEEKLFF. CDR3 in DNA: TGTGCCACCCTGGGTCAGGGTGAAGAAAAACTGTTTTTT.

The CDR3 sequence: CSAGQGNSGNTIYF. The CDR3, as DNA: TGCAGTGCGGGACAGGGGAACTCTGGAAACACCATATATTTT. The J gene is TRBJ1-3, the V gene TRBV29-1; 10 bases match TRBD1. The CDR3 is 14 amino acids. Germline lookup yields CDR1 SQVTM and CDR2 ANQGSEA. Looking up the rest from reference TRBV29-1 and TRBJ1-3 gives the full variable domain: SAVISQKPSRDICQRGTSLTIQCQVDSQVTMMFWYRQQPGQSLTLIATANQGSEATYESGFVIDKFPISRPNLTFSTLTVSNMSPEDSSIYLCSAGQGNSGNTIYFGEGSWLTVV.

J is TRBJ2-6 and V is TRBV4-3; D is perhaps TRBD2 (5 bases). Between the trimmed V and J ends, which lost 0 bases and 1 base, there was a span of 22 bases. There are 21 residues in the CDR3. CDR1 is LGHNA, CDR2 YSLEER, per germline. The CDR3 coding sequence is TGCGCCAGCAGCCAAGATCTTCGCTACAGCGGCCGATCGTCTGGGGCCAACGTCCTGACTTTC. Its protein product is CASSQDLRYSGRSSGANVLTF.

The gene calls are TRBV2 and TRBJ1-1, with D unclear. CDR3 length: 15 residues. CDR1 and CDR2 from the germline V gene are SNHLY and FYNNEI. Trimming pared 2 bases from V and 6 bases from J, leaving 16 bases between. This chain's CDR3 is CASSEQAALGAEAFF. CDR3 bases: TGTGCCAGCAGTGAACAGGCTGCCTTGGGTGCTGAAGCTTTCTTT.

V usage is TRBV7-8 and J usage is TRBJ2-6; no clear D. The CDR3 extends over 16 amino acids. Looked up from germline, CDR1 is SGHVS and CDR2 is FQNEAQ. V gave up 1 base and J gave up 2 bases, with 9 bases separating them. The CDR3 loop reads CASSLVAYAGANVLTF. CDR3 bases: TGTGCCAGCAGCTTAGTGGCCTACGCTGGGGCCAACGTCCTGACTTTC.

As DNA, the CDR3 is TGTGCCGTCCGTAGGCAGGGCCCTACTAGCGACTCCTACGAGCAGTACTTC. It is translated as CAVRRQGPTSDSYEQYF. J is TRBJ2-7 and V is TRBV7-9; 7 bases agree with TRBD2. The germline gives CDR1 SEHNR, CDR2 FQNEAQ (reference sequence). The junction had 19 bases not matched to a gene; V was cut back by 11 bases and J by 0 bases. This CDR3 spans 17 amino acids. Full variable domain (missing parts from reference TRBV7-9 and TRBJ2-7): DTGVSQNPRHKITKRGQNVTFRCDPISEHNRLYWYRQTLGQGPEFLTYFQNEAQLEKSRLLSDRFSAERPKGSFSTLEIQRTEQGDSAMYLCAVRRQGPTSDSYEQYFGPGTRLTVT.

The rearrangement joins TRBV11-2 to TRBJ2-7, with D unresolved. This CDR3 region has 13 residues. The ends were cut back, 4 bases at V and 2 bases at J, with 9 bases in the middle. Germline V gives CDR1 SGHAT, CDR2 FQNNGV. The DNA for the CDR3 is TGTGCCAGCAGCTACGACAACGCCTACGAGCAGTACTTC. It translates to CASSYDNAYEQYF.

This clone was counted once. This sequence joins TRBV2 and TRBJ1-5; the D is unclear. V dropped 6 bases and J dropped 7 bases, with 16 bases sitting between them. Germline V gene lookup returns CDR1 SNHLY and CDR2 FYNNEI. The CDR3 is 14 residues long. This chain's CDR3 is CASSPGTPGQPQHF. The CDR3 DNA follows: TGTGCCAGCAGCCCGGGCACTCCGGGGCAGCCCCAGCATTTT.

In this sample, this clone turned up a few times. V usage is TRBV6-5 and J usage is TRBJ1-1; perhaps TRBD1 as D (6 bases). The length of the CDR3 is 14 residues. Trimming stripped 6 bases from V and 4 bases from J, with 15 bases between. CDR1 and CDR2 (germline): MNHEY, SVGAGI. The CDR3 is CASRRLTGTTEAFF. The CDR3 DNA reads TGTGCCAGCAGGCGCCTTACAGGGACCACTGAAGCTTTCTTT.